This entry is about one T cell receptor beta chain. This clone is classified as medium-sized (0.01 to 0.1%). The antigen this receptor binds is unknown. Base qualities are not provided; no much larger clone lies one nucleotide away. V was cut back by 2 bases and J by 8 bases, leaving a gap of 10 bases between them. The CDR3 goes from the cysteine to the phenylalanine over 13 residues. Of the read, only the CDR3 DNA is kept; its 39 bases are in frame from base 1. The germline V gene (reference sequence) yields MNHEY for CDR1 and SMNVEV for CDR2. Libraries were constructed by PCR. Instrument on record: Illumina HiSeq 4000. High-throughput sequencing was used to profile the TCR beta-chain CDR3 region of each patient. The study's own analysis went as follows. CDR3 differences across clinicopathological groups were used to build a classifier for discriminating distant-metastatic papillary thyroid cancer patients. Repertoire diversity was assessed with the Shannon index, and tumor-blood repertoire similarity with the Morisita-Horn index. TCRdb reprocessed the public reads (quality trimming at Q25 with fastp, clone calling with MiXCR) and kept in-frame beta chains. The authors' filters were not applied to this entry. This sample gives 25,000 to 30,000 clones in total; about 4% of them show up just once. The ten largest clones take up 20% to 25% of the sample.

The sample is drawn from a study of metastatic and nonmetastatic thyroid tumors (dated by TCRdb to about 2020). At the level of the whole study: Repertoires from peripheral blood and from tumor or nodule tissue samples of malignant and benign thyroid patients were compared. Summary of the overall study and its limitations: TCR beta diversity was reported as significantly higher in malignant tumors than in benign nodules, in both blood and tumor samples.

No treatment had been received by any patient before thyroid surgery. Using T-cell receptor beta sequencing, the researchers looked back retrospectively at clinical samples from patients, gathered between about 2012 and 2018. The rearranged chain carries TRBV27 and TRBJ2-1; the D call could be TRBD1 or TRBD2, with each sharing 5 bases. Material for sequencing was blood. This receptor was taken from a female donor with papillary thyroid cancer or a benign thyroid nodule (not recorded which). Some clones in this sample may be carry-over from other donors' samples. The CDR3 sequence is CASSLVRGDEQFF. The nucleotides are TGTGCCAGCAGTTTAGTTAGGGGAGATGAGCAGTTCTTC.